This is a list of T cell receptor beta chains from one sample in a study of T cell responses to AZD1222 COVID-19 vaccine. Clones were sequenced by immunoSEQ multiplex PCR, and TCRdb holds only the in-frame ones, with some missing. The table shows 150,000 to 200,000 clones, with about 90% occurring only once. The starting material was peripheral blood, obtained 28 days after the second AZD1222 dose. The receptors shown here come from an adult who received the AZD1222 COVID-19 vaccine. Each CDR3 is given with its conserved first and last residue. The D gene is left open where the match is weak. For some rows the clone size is stated as once, few or many, or as a class when expanded; others skip it.

size: -
D: -
V: TRBV2
J: TRBJ2-7
CDR3: CASSEGPGFEQYF
DNA: TGTGCCAGCAGTGAAGGGCCGGGGTTCGAGCAGTACTTC

size: -
D: -
V: TRBV7-2
J: TRBJ1-5
CDR3: CASSLQGSNQPQHF
DNA: TGTGCCAGCAGCTTACAGGGTAGCAATCAGCCCCAGCATTTT

size: -
D: TRBD1
V: TRBV30
J: TRBJ1-2
CDR3: CAWSPNSAGGAISGGGYTF
DNA: TGTGCCTGGAGTCCTAACTCGGCAGGGGGCGCGATATCGGGCGGGGGCTACACCTTC

size: -
D: -
V: TRBV2
J: TRBJ1-2
CDR3: CASSDLGTYGYTF
DNA: TGTGCCAGCAGTGACCTAGGCACCTATGGCTACACCTTC

size: -
D: -
V: TRBV11-2
J: TRBJ2-1
CDR3: CASSPFLAANEQFF
DNA: TGTGCCAGCAGCCCCTTTTTAGCGGCAAATGAGCAGTTCTTC

size: -
D: TRBD1
V: TRBV7-6
J: TRBJ2-3
CDR3: CASSSHSDRSSTDTQYF
DNA: TGTGCCAGCAGCTCCCACTCGGACAGGAGTAGCACAGATACGCAGTATTTT

size: -
D: TRBD1
V: TRBV14
J: TRBJ2-3
CDR3: CASSPLRGRGTDTQYF
DNA: TGTGCCAGCAGCCCCCTAAGGGGGCGAGGGACAGATACGCAGTATTTT

size: once
D: TRBD1
V: TRBV2
J: TRBJ1-6
CDR3: CASSVARTGPSPLHF
DNA: TGTGCCAGCAGTGTCGCCCGGACAGGGCCTTCACCCCTCCACTTT

size: -
D: TRBD1
V: TRBV4-3
J: TRBJ1-4
CDR3: CASSQDTPGGGNEKLFF
DNA: TGCGCCAGCAGCCAAGATACCCCAGGGGGGGGTAATGAAAAACTGTTTTTT

size: -
D: TRBD2
V: TRBV6-2/TRBV6-3
J: TRBJ2-1
CDR3: CASSRQGLASDEQFF
DNA: TGTGCCAGCAGCAGACAGGGACTAGCGTCCGATGAGCAGTTCTTC

size: -
D: TRBD2
V: TRBV7-2
J: TRBJ2-1
CDR3: CASTGGREGPYEQFF
DNA: TGTGCCAGCACTGGTGGGCGGGAGGGCCCCTATGAGCAGTTCTTC

size: -
D: -
V: TRBV28
J: TRBJ2-5
CDR3: CASSPGLPLEAQYF
DNA: TGTGCCAGCAGTCCCGGACTCCCACTGGAGGCCCAGTACTTC

size: -
D: -
V: TRBV28
J: TRBJ1-2
CDR3: CATKLGGAHGYTF
DNA: TGTGCCACCAAACTTGGGGGGGCACATGGCTACACCTTC

size: -
D: -
V: TRBV4-1
J: TRBJ2-3
CDR3: CASSQGGNTQYF
DNA: TGCGCCAGCAGCCAAGGAGGGAATACGCAGTATTTT

size: -
D: -
V: TRBV19
J: TRBJ2-4
CDR3: CASSRGARNIQYF
DNA: TGTGCCAGTAGTAGGGGGGCTAGGAACATTCAGTACTTC

size: -
D: -
V: TRBV6-4
J: TRBJ2-3
CDR3: CASSGHHPSTDTQYF
DNA: TGTGCCAGCAGTGGACACCACCCTAGCACAGATACGCAGTATTTT

size: -
D: -
V: TRBV4-1
J: TRBJ2-7
CDR3: CASSQGSLSYEQYF
DNA: TGCGCCAGCAGCCAGGGGAGCTTATCTTACGAGCAGTACTTC

size: -
D: -
V: TRBV29-1
J: TRBJ2-4
CDR3: CSVEDPAAGRAIQYF
DNA: TGCAGCGTTGAAGATCCGGCGGCGGGCAGGGCCATTCAGTACTTC

size: few
D: -
V: TRBV15
J: TRBJ1-5
CDR3: CATSSRGPNQPQHF
DNA: TGTGCCACCAGCAGCAGGGGCCCCAATCAGCCCCAGCATTTT

size: -
D: -
V: TRBV28
J: TRBJ2-7
CDR3: CASSITKVGVSEQYF
DNA: TGTGCCAGCAGTATAACAAAGGTCGGGGTCAGTGAGCAGTACTTC

size: -
D: -
V: TRBV19
J: TRBJ1-2
CDR3: CASSTRSTGLAGYTF
DNA: TGTGCCAGTAGTACACGCTCAACAGGGCTAGCTGGCTACACCTTC

size: once
D: -
V: TRBV7-8
J: TRBJ2-5
CDR3: CASSLVREETQYF
DNA: TGTGCCAGCAGCTTAGTTCGGGAAGAGACCCAGTACTTC

size: -
D: -
V: TRBV2
J: TRBJ1-3
CDR3: CASSEQGSGNTIYF
DNA: TGTGCCAGCAGTGAACAGGGGTCCGGAAACACCATATATTTT

size: -
D: TRBD2
V: TRBV2
J: TRBJ2-7
CDR3: CASSELAGKSEQYF
DNA: TGTGCCAGCAGTGAATTAGCGGGAAAATCCGAGCAGTACTTC

size: -
D: TRBD1
V: TRBV19
J: TRBJ1-1
CDR3: CASSIKGAGTEAFF
DNA: TGTGCCAGTAGTATAAAGGGGGCGGGCACTGAAGCTTTCTTT

size: -
D: TRBD1
V: TRBV5-1
J: TRBJ1-6
CDR3: CASSLGQGDNNSPLHF
DNA: TGCGCCAGCAGCTTGGGACAGGGGGATAATAATTCACCCCTCCACTTT

size: -
D: -
V: TRBV3-1/TRBV3-2
J: TRBJ1-2
CDR3: CASSQDPQGGGYTF
DNA: TGTGCCAGCAGCCAAGATCCTCAGGGCGGAGGCTACACCTTC

size: -
D: -
V: TRBV2
J: TRBJ1-5
CDR3: CASRPAGGPNQPQHF
DNA: TGTGCCAGCAGACCTGCCGGGGGGCCCAATCAGCCCCAGCATTTT

size: -
D: TRBD2
V: TRBV7-9
J: TRBJ2-1
CDR3: CASSLHGGSFGDEQFF
DNA: TGTGCCAGCAGCTTACACGGGGGGTCCTTTGGCGATGAGCAGTTCTTC

size: once
D: -
V: TRBV6-5
J: TRBJ1-3
CDR3: CASSNGRSGNTIYF
DNA: TGTGCCAGCAGTAACGGACGGTCTGGAAACACCATATATTTT

size: -
D: TRBD1
V: TRBV4-3
J: TRBJ1-2
CDR3: CASSQDDRAHYGYTF
DNA: TGCGCCAGCAGCCAAGATGACAGGGCCCACTATGGCTACACCTTC

size: once
D: -
V: TRBV3-1/TRBV3-2
J: TRBJ1-1
CDR3: CASSQGPDRNTEAFF
DNA: TGTGCCAGCAGCCAGGGTCCGGACAGGAACACTGAAGCTTTCTTT

size: -
D: -
V: TRBV28
J: TRBJ2-7
CDR3: CASSWTGISYEQYF
DNA: TGTGCCAGCAGTTGGACGGGGATCTCCTACGAGCAGTACTTC

size: -
D: -
V: TRBV30
J: TRBJ2-5
CDR3: CAWSVLGTMGETQYF
DNA: TGTGCCTGGAGTGTACTTGGGACAATGGGAGAGACCCAGTACTTC